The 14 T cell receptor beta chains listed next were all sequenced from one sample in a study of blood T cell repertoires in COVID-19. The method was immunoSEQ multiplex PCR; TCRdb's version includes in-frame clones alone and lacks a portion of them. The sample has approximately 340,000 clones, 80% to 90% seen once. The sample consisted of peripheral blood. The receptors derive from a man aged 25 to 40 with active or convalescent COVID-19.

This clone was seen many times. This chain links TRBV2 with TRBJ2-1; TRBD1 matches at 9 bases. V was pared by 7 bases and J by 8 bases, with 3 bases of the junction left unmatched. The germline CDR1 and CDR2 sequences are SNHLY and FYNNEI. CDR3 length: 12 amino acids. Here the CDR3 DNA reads TGTGCCAGCAAGGGACAGGGCCATGAGCAGTTCTTC. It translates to CASKGQGHEQFF.

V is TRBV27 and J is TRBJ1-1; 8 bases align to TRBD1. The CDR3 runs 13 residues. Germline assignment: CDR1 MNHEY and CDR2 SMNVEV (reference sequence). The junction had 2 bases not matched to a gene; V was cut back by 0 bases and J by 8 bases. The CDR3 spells CASSLSTGAEAFF. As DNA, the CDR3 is TGTGCCAGCAGTTTATCGACAGGGGCGGAAGCTTTCTTT.

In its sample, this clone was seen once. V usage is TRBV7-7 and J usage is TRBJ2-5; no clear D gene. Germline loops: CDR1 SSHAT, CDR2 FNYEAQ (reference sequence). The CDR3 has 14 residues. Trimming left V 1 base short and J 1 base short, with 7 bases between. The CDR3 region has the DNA TGTGCCAGCAGCTTAGGGGCCGTCCAAGAGACCCAGTACTTC. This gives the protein CASSLGAVQETQYF.

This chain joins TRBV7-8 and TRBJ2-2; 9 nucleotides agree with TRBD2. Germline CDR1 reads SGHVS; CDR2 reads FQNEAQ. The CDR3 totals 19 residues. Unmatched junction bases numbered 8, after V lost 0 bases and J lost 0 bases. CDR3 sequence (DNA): TGTGCCAGCAGCTTAGCGCGCGGTAGCGGGGGACCGAACACCGGGGAGCTGTTTTTT. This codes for CASSLARGSGGPNTGELFF.

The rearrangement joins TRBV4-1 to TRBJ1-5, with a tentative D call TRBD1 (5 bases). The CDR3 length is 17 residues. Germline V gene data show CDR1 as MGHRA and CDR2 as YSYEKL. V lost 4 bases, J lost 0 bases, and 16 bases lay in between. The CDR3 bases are TGCGCCAGCAGCCTAACGACAGTGACGGCTAGCAATCAGCCCCAGCATTTT. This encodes CASSLTTVTASNQPQHF.

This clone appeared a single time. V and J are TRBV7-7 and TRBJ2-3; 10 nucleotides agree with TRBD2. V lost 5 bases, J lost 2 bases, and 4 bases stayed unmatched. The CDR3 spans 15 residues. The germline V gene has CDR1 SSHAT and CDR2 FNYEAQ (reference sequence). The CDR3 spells CASSRTSGPTDTQYF. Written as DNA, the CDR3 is TGTGCCAGCAGCCGGACTAGCGGCCCCACAGATACGCAGTATTTT. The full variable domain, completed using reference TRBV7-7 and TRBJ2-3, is GAGVSQSPRYKVTKRGQDVTLRCDPISSHATLYWYQQALGQGPEFLTYFNYEAQPDKSGLPSDRFSAERPEGSISTLTIQRTEQRDSAMYRCASSRTSGPTDTQYFGPGTRLTVL.

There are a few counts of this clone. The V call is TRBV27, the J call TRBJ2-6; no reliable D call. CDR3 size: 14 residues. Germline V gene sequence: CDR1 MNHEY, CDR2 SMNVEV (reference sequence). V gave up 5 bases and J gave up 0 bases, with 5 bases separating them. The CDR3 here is CASSPYSGANVLTF. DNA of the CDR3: TGTGCCAGCAGTCCCTACTCTGGGGCCAACGTCCTGACTTTC. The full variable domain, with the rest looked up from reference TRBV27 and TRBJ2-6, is EAQVTQNPRYLITVTGKKLTVTCSQNMNHEYMSWYRQDPGLGLRQIYYSMNVEVTDKGDVPEGYKVSRKEKRNFPLILESPSPNQTSLYFCASSPYSGANVLTFGAGSRLTVL.

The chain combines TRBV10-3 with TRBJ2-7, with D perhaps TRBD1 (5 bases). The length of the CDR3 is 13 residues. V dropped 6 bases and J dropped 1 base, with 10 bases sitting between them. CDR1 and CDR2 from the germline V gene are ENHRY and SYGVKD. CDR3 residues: CAIRGPGSYEQYF. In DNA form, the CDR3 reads TGTGCCATCAGGGGGCCTGGGTCCTACGAGCAGTACTTC.

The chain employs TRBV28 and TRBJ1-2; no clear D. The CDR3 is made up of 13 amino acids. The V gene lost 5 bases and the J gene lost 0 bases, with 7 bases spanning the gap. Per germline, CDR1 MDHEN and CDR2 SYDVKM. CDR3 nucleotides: TGTGCCAGCAGTCTAACAGCTAACTATGGCTACACCTTC. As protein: CASSLTANYGYTF.

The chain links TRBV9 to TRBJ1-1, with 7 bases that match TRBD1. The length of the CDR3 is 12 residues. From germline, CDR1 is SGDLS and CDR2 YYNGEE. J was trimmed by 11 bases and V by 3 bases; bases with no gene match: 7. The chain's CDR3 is CASSDSTGMAFF. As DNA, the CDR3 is TGTGCCAGCAGCGATTCGACAGGGATGGCTTTCTTT.

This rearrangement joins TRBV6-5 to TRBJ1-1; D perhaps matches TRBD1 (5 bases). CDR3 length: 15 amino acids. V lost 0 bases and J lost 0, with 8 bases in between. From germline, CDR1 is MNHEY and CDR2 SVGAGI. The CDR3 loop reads CASSYSRGVNTEAFF. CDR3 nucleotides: TGTGCCAGCAGTTACTCTCGGGGGGTGAACACTGAAGCTTTCTTT.

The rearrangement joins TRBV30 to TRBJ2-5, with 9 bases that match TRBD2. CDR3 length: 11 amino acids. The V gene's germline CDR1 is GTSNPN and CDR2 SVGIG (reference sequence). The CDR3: CGVAGEETQYF. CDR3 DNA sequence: TGTGGTGTAGCGGGAGAGGAGACCCAGTACTTC.

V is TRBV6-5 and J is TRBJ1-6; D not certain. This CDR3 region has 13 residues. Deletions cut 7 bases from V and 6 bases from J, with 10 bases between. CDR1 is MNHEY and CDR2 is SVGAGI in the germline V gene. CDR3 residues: CASMRGFNSPLHF. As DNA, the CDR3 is TGTGCCAGCATGCGCGGCTTTAATTCACCCCTCCACTTT.

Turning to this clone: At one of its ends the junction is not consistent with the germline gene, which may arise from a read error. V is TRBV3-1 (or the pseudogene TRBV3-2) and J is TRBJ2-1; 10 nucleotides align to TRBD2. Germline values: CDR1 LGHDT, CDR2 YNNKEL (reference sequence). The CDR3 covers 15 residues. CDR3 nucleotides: TGTGCCAGCAGCCTAGGGACTAGCGACTACCATGAGCAGTTCTTC. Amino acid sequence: CASSLGTSDYHEQFF.